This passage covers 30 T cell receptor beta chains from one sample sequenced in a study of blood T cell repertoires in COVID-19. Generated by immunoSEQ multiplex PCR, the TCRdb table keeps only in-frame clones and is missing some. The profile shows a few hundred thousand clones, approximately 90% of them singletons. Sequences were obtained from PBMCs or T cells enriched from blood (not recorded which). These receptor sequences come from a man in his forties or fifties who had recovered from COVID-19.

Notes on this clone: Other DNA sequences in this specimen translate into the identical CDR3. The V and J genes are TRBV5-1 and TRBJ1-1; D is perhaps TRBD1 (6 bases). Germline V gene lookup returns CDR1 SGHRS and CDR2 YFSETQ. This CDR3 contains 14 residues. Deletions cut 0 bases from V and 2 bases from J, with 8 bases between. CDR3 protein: CASSLGQANTEAFF. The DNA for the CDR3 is TGCGCCAGCAGCTTGGGACAGGCCAACACTGAAGCTTTCTTT.

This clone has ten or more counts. DNA for the CDR3: TGTGCCAGCAGTCCTCACACCCAAGCTTTCTTT. It translates to CASSPHTQAFF. The chain couples TRBV12-3 or TRBV12-4 to TRBJ1-1; D unclear. CDR3 length equals 11 residues. Trimming removed 5 bases at V and 9 bases at J, with 10 bases between.

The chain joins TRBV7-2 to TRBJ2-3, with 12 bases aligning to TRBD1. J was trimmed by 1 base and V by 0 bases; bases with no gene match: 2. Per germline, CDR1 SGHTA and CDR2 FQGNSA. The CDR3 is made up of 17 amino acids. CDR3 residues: CASSLAGQGAGTDTQYF. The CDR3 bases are TGTGCCAGCAGCTTAGCGGGACAGGGGGCTGGCACAGATACGCAGTATTTT.

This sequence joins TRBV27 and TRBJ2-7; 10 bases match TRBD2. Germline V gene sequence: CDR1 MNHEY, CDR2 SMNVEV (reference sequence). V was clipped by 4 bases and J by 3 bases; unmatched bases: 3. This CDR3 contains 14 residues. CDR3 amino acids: CASSSLAGVYEQYF. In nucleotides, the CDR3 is TGTGCCAGCAGTTCCCTAGCGGGAGTCTACGAGCAGTACTTC.

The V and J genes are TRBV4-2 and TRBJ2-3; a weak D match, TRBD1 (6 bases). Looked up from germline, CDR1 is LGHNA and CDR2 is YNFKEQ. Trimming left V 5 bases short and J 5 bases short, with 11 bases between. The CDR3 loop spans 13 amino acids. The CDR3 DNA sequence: TGTGCCAGCAGCTCGGAAGGGGGAGATACGCAGTATTTT. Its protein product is CASSSEGGDTQYF.

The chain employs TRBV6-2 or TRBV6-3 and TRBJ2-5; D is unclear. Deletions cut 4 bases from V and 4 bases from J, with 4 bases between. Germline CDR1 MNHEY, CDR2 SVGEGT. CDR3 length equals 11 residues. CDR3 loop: CASSSGETQYF. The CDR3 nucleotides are TGTGCCAGCAGTTCAGGAGAGACCCAGTACTTC.

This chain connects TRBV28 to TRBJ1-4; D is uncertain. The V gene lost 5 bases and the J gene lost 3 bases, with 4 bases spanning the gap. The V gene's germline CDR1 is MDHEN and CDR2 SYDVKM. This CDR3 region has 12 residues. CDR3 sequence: CASSVSNEKLFF. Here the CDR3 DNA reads TGTGCCAGCAGTGTCTCTAATGAAAAACTGTTTTTT.

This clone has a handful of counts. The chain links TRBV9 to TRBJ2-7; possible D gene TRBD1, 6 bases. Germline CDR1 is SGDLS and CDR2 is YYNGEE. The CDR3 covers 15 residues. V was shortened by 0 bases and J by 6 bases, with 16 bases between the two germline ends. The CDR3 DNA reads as TGTGCCAGCAGCGTAGGTCAAAGGACAGTAGGCGAGCAGTACTTC. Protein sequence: CASSVGQRTVGEQYF.

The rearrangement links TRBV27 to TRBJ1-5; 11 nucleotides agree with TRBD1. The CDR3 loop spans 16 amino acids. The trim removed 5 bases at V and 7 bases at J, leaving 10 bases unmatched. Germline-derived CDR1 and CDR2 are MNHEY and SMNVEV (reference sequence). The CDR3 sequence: CASSPLDRGHGQPQHF. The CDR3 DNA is TGTGCCAGCAGTCCCCTGGACAGGGGGCATGGACAGCCCCAGCATTTT.

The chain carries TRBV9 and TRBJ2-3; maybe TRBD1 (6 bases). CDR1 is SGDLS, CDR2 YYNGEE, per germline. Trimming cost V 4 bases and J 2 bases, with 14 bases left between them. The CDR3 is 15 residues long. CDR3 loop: CASSLMDSPTDTQYF. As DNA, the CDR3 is TGTGCCAGCAGCTTAATGGACAGCCCCACAGATACGCAGTATTTT.

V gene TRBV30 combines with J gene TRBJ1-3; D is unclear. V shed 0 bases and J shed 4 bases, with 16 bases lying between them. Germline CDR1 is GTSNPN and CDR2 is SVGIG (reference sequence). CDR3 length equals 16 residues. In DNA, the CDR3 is TGTGCCTGGAGTGTACTGCGCGGGCCGAGAGGAAACACCATATATTTT. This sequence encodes CAWSVLRGPRGNTIYF.

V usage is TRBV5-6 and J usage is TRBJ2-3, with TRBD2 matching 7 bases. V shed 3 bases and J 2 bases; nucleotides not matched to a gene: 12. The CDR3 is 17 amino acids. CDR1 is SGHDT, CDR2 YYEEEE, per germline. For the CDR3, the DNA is TGTGCCAGCAGCTCCCCCCTATTAGGGAGGGCCACAGATACGCAGTATTTT. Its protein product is CASSSPLLGRATDTQYF.

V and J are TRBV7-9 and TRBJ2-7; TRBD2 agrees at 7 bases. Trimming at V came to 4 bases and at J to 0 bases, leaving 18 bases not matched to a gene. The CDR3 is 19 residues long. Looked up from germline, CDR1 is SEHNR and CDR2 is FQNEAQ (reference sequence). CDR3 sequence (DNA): TGTGCCAGCAGCTCTATGGGTAGGCGGGGGTTCTCAAACTCCTACGAGCAGTACTTC. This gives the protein CASSSMGRRGFSNSYEQYF. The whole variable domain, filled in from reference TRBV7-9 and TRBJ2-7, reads DTGVSQNPRHKITKRGQNVTFRCDPISEHNRLYWYRQTLGQGPEFLTYFQNEAQLEKSRLLSDRFSAERPKGSFSTLEIQRTEQGDSAMYLCASSSMGRRGFSNSYEQYFGPGTRLTVT.

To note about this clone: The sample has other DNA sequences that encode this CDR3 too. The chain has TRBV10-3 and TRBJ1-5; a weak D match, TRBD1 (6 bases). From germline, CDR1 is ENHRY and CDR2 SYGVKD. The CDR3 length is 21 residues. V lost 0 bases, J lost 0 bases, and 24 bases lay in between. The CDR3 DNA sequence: TGTGCCATCAGTGAGTCTTCGAAAGATTCAGGGGCTGGTAGTAGCAATCAGCCCCAGCATTTT. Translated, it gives CAISESSKDSGAGSSNQPQHF.

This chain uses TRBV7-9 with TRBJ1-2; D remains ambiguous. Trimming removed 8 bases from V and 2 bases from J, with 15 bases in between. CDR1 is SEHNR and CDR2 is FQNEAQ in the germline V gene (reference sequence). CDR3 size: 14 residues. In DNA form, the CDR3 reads TGTGCCAGCGCCACGCTCCCAGTCAACTATGGCTACACCTTC. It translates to CASATLPVNYGYTF.

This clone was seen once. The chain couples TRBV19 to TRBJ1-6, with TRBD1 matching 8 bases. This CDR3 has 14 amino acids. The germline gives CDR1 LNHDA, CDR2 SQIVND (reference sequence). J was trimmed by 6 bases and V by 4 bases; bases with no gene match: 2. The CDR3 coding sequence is TGTGCCAGTAGTACGGACAGGGTTAATTCACCCCTCCACTTT. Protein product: CASSTDRVNSPLHF.

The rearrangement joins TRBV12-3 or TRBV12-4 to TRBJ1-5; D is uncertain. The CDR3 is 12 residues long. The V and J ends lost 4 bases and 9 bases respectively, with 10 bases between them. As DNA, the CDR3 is TGTGCCAGCAGTTCCCCCTCGGGGCCCCAGCATTTT. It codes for CASSSPSGPQHF.

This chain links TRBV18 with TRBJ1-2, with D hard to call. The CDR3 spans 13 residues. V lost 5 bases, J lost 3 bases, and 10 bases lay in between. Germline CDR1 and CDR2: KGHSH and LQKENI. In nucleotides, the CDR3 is TGTGCCAGCTCAAGAGGGCCGCACTATGGCTACACCTTC. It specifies CASSRGPHYGYTF.

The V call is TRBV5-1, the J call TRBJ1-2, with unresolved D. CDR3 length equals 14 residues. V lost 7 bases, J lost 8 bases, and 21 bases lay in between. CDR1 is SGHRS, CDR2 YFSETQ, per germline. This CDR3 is CASGFGAGISGYTF. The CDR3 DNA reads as TGCGCCAGCGGGTTCGGAGCCGGGATATCAGGCTACACCTTC.

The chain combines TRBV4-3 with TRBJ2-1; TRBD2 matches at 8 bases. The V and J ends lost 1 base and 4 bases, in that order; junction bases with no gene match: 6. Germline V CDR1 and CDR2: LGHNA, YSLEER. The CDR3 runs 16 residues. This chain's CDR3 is CASSQGAGAGYNEQFF. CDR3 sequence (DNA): TGCGCCAGCAGCCAAGGAGCGGGAGCGGGTTACAATGAGCAGTTCTTC.

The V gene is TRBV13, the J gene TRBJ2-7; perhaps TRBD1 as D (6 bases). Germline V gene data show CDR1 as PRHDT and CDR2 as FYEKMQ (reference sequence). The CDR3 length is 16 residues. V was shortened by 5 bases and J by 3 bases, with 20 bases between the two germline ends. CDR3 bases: TGTGCCAGCAGCGCACAGGGCCGTGGGCCTCTCTACGAGCAGTACTTC. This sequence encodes CASSAQGRGPLYEQYF.

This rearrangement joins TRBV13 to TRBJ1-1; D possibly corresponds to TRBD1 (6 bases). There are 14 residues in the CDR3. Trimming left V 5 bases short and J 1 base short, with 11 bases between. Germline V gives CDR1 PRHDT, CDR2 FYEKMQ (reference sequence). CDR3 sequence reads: CASSLIQGNTEAFF. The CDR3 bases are TGTGCCAGCAGCCTAATACAGGGGAACACTGAAGCTTTCTTT.

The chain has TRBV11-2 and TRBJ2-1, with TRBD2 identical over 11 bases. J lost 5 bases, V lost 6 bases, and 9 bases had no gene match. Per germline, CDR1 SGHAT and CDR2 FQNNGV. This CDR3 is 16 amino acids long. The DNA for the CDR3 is TGTGCCAGCAGGCCAATAGCGGGGGGGCGTAACAATGAGCAGTTCTTC. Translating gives CASRPIAGGRNNEQFF.

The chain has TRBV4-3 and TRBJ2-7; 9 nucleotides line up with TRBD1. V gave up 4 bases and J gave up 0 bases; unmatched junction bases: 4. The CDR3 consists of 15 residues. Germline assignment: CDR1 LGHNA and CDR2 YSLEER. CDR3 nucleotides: TGCGCCAGCAGCCGGACAGGGGAAAGCTCCTACGAGCAGTACTTC. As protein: CASSRTGESSYEQYF.

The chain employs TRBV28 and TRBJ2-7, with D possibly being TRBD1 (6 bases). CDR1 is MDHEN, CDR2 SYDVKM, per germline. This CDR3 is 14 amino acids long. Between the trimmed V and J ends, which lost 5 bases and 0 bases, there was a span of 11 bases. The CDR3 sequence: CASSPLQGSYEQYF. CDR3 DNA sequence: TGTGCCAGCAGTCCGTTACAGGGCTCCTACGAGCAGTACTTC.

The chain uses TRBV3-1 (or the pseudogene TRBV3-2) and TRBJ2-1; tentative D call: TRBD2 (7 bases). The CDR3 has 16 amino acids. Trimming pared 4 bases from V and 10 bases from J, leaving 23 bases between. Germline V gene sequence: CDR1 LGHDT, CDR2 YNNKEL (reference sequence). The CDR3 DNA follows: TGTGCCAGCAGCCCCCGTACGTCCGCGGGGGCATTCGAGCAGTTCTTC. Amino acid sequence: CASSPRTSAGAFEQFF.

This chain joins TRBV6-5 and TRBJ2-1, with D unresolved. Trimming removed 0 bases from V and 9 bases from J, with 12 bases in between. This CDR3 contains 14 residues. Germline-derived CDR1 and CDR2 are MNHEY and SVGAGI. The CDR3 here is CASSYSEMNGEQFF. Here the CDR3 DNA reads TGTGCCAGCAGTTACTCCGAGATGAACGGTGAGCAGTTCTTC.

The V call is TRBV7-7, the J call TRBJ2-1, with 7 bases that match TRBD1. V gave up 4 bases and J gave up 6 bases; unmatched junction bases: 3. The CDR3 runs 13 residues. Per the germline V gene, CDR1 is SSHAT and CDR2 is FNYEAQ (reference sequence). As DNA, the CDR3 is TGTGCCAGCAGCTACCGGGACAGCAATGAGCAGTTCTTC. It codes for CASSYRDSNEQFF.

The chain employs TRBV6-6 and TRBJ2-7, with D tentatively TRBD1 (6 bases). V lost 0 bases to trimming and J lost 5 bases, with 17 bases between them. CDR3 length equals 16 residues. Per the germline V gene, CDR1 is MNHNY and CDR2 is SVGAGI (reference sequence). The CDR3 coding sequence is TGTGCCAGCAGTTACTCGATACAGGGTCTACCGCACGAGCAGTACTTC. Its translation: CASSYSIQGLPHEQYF.

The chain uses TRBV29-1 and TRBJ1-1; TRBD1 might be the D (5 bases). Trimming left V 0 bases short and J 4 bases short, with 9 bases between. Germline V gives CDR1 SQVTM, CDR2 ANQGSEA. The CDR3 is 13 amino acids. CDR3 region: CSVEDGGGTEAFF. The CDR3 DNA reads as TGCAGCGTTGAAGACGGGGGAGGCACTGAAGCTTTCTTT.